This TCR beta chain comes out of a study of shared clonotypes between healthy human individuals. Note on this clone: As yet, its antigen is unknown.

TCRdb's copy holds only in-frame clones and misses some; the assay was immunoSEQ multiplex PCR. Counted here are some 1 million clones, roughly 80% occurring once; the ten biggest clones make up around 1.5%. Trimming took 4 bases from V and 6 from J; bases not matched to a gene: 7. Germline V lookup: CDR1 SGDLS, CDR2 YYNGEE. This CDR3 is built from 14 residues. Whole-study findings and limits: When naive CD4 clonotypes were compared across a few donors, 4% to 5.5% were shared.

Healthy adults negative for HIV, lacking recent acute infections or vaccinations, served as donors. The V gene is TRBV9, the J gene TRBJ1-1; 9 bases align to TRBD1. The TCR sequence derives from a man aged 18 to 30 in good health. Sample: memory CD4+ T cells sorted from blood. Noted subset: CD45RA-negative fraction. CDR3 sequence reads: CASSPGTGRSEAFF. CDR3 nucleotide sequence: TGTGCCAGCAGCCCCGGGACAGGGAGGTCTGAAGCTTTCTTT. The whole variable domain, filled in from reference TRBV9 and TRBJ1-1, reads DSGVTQTPKHLITATGQRVTLRCSPRSGDLSVYWYQQSLDQGLQFLIQYYNGEERAKGNILERFSAQQFPDLHSELNLSSLELGDSALYFCASSPGTGRSEAFFGQGTRLTVV.